Below are 14 T cell receptor beta chains sequenced from a single sample in a study of cytomegalovirus exposure and HLA in healthy donors. Use of 60 Vbeta and 13 Jbeta primers characterized the PCR. The method was immunoSEQ multiplex PCR; TCRdb's version includes in-frame clones alone and lacks a portion of them. The sample has 60,000 or so clones; approximately 77% are singletons. Source material: PBMCs. The receptors here all came from a woman aged 35 to 49 in good health and CMV-seropositive.

The chain recombines TRBV7-9 with TRBJ1-1; D is unresolved. Deletions cut 4 bases from V and 0 bases from J, with 15 bases between. Germline lookup yields CDR1 SEHNR and CDR2 FQNEAQ (reference sequence). This CDR3 region has 16 residues. The CDR3 sequence is CASSSVRYSMNTEAFF. The DNA of the CDR3 is TGTGCCAGCAGCTCCGTACGCTACTCCATGAACACTGAAGCTTTCTTT. Drawing the rest from reference TRBV7-9 and TRBJ1-1, the complete variable domain is DTGVSQNPRHKITKRGQNVTFRCDPISEHNRLYWYRQTLGQGPEFLTYFQNEAQLEKSRLLSDRFSAERPKGSFSTLEIQRTEQGDSAMYLCASSSVRYSMNTEAFFGQGTRLTVV.

This clone appeared once. V is TRBV15 and J is TRBJ1-5; D is ambiguous. This CDR3 contains 12 residues. Germline V gene lookup returns CDR1 LNHNV and CDR2 YYDKDF (reference sequence). Trimming pared 4 bases from V and 7 bases from J, leaving 8 bases between. The DNA for the CDR3 is TGTGCCACCAGCAAGCGCGACCAGCCCCAGCATTTT. It is translated as CATSKRDQPQHF. The full variable domain, completed using reference TRBV15 and TRBJ1-5, is DAMVIQNPRYQVTQFGKPVTLSCSQTLNHNVMYWYQQKSSQAPKLLFHYYDKDFNNEADTPDNFQSRRPNTSFCFLDIRSPGLGDTAMYLCATSKRDQPQHFGDGTRLSIL.

The genes are TRBV4-1 and TRBJ2-4, with 10 nucleotides matching TRBD2. This CDR3 is built from 20 residues. The germline gives CDR1 MGHRA, CDR2 YSYEKL. Trimming removed 1 base from V and 0 bases from J; junction bases left unmatched: 12. CDR3 amino acids: CASSQVFNSGGLLAKNIQYF. In DNA form, the CDR3 reads TGCGCCAGCAGCCAAGTGTTTAATAGCGGGGGGCTTTTAGCCAAAAACATTCAGTACTTC.

This clone was seen once. This rearrangement joins TRBV27 to TRBJ2-2; 7 nucleotides align to TRBD2. The CDR3 totals 14 residues. V gave up 6 bases and J gave up 2 bases; unmatched junction bases: 3. Germline values: CDR1 MNHEY, CDR2 SMNVEV (reference sequence). The CDR3 sequence: CASSPSGNTGELFF. The CDR3 nucleotides read TGTGCCAGCAGCCCTAGCGGAAACACCGGGGAGCTGTTTTTT.

As concerns this clone: Within the sample, other DNA sequences also encode this same CDR3. This chain links TRBV19 with TRBJ1-1; D might be TRBD1 (5 bases). With 3 bases removed from V and 2 bases from J, the gap between germline ends came to 10 bases. The length of the CDR3 is 14 residues. The germline V gene encodes CDR1 LNHDA and CDR2 SQIVND (reference sequence). The CDR3 DNA follows: TGTGCCAGTAGTATCGCACAGGTTAACACTGAAGCTTTCTTT. Translation gives CASSIAQVNTEAFF.

This chain links TRBV9 with TRBJ1-3; 7 bases are a match to TRBD1. This CDR3 region has 15 residues. V gave up 0 bases and J gave up 7 bases; unmatched junction bases: 7. The germline CDR1 and CDR2 sequences are SGDLS and YYNGEE. The CDR3 here is CASSVGGQGGNTIYF. The CDR3, as DNA: TGTGCCAGCAGCGTAGGAGGTCAGGGGGGCAACACCATATATTTT.

The chain is built from TRBV4-1 and TRBJ1-1, with D possibly TRBD1 on 5 matching bases. Germline assignment: CDR1 MGHRA and CDR2 YSYEKL. The germline V and J ends were trimmed by 2 bases and 0 bases, with 16 bases remaining between them. This CDR3 is 17 amino acids long. The CDR3 spells CASSQRDSPAMNTEAFF. DNA for the CDR3: TGCGCCAGCAGCCAACGGGACTCCCCGGCTATGAACACTGAAGCTTTCTTT.

This rearrangement joins TRBV9 to TRBJ2-5, with 10 nucleotides matching TRBD2. Germline V CDR1 and CDR2: SGDLS, YYNGEE. Germline trimming cut 4 bases from V and 9 bases from J; bases unmatched to any gene: 15. The CDR3 covers 16 residues. The CDR3 DNA reads TGTGCCAGCAGCCCAGGATCTAGCGGGGGCTCTGGGGCCCAGTACTTC. Its translation: CASSPGSSGGSGAQYF.

V gene TRBV14 combines with J gene TRBJ1-1, with D uncertain. The V end lost 6 bases, the J end lost 2 bases, and 16 bases lay between the germline ends. Germline assignment: CDR1 SGHDN and CDR2 FVKESK. CDR3 length equals 15 residues. CDR3 protein: CASSSELLRNTEAFF. CDR3 DNA sequence: TGTGCCAGCAGTTCCGAGCTCCTGAGAAACACTGAAGCTTTCTTT. Full variable domain (missing parts from reference TRBV14 and TRBJ1-1): EAGVTQFPSHSVIEKGQTVTLRCDPISGHDNLYWYRRVMGKEIKFLLHFVKESKQDESGMPNNRFLAERTGGTYSTLKVQPAELEDSGVYFCASSSELLRNTEAFFGQGTRLTVV.

CDR3 sequence: CASRPGQPSTNEKLFF. The CDR3 DNA is TGCGCCAGCAGGCCGGGACAGCCTTCAACTAATGAAAAACTGTTTTTT. The J gene is TRBJ1-4, the V gene TRBV5-1; 7 bases are a match to TRBD1. The germline gives CDR1 SGHRS, CDR2 YFSETQ. The length of the CDR3 is 16 residues. The V and J ends lost 5 bases and 0 bases, in that order; junction bases with no gene match: 7. The variable domain in full, with the rest retrieved from reference TRBV5-1 and TRBJ1-4, is KAGVTQTPRYLIKTRGQQVTLSCSPISGHRSVSWYQQTPGQGLQFLFEYFSETQRNKGNFPGRFSGRQFSNSRSEMNVSTLELGDSALYLCASRPGQPSTNEKLFFGSGTQLSVL.

The chain carries TRBV5-1 and TRBJ2-1, with D tentatively TRBD1 (6 bases). Trimming shortened V by 2 bases and J by 0 bases, and 15 bases separated the two germline ends. CDR3 length: 17 amino acids. Germline lookup yields CDR1 SGHRS and CDR2 YFSETQ. The CDR3: CASSFQPGQGSYNEQFF. The CDR3 coding sequence is TGCGCCAGCAGCTTTCAACCGGGACAAGGCTCCTACAATGAGCAGTTCTTC.

As concerns this clone: Germline is not matched at one junction end, which may reflect a read error. V and J are TRBV7-2 and TRBJ1-2; D possibly corresponds to TRBD1 (5 bases). Germline V gene lookup returns CDR1 SGHTA and CDR2 FQGNSA. This CDR3 has 13 residues. CDR3 sequence (DNA): TGTGCCAGCAGCGTAGCCGGGGGCTATGGCTACACCTTC. This translates into CASSVAGGYGYTF.

The chain uses TRBV4-1 and TRBJ1-2, with D possibly matching TRBD1 (5 bases). The CDR3 covers 16 residues. The V gene lost 0 bases and the J gene lost 6 bases, with 17 bases spanning the gap. CDR1 MGHRA and CDR2 YSYEKL come from the germline V gene. The CDR3 reads CASSQDTAGSIDGYTF. The CDR3 DNA reads as TGCGCCAGCAGCCAAGATACGGCAGGGTCGATAGATGGCTACACCTTC.

CDR3 sequence: CASSLGGQQQFF. CDR3 nucleotides: TGTGCCAGCAGCTTAGGGGGACAGCAGCAGTTCTTC. V gene TRBV7-3 combines with J gene TRBJ2-1; 7 nucleotides match TRBD1. Germline V CDR1 and CDR2: SGHTA, FQGTGA. This CDR3 has 12 residues. J gave up 11 bases and V 2 bases, and 3 bases lay outside the gene matches.